The 28 T cell receptor beta chains below all came from one sample that was sequenced in a study of T-cell reconstitution after alpha-beta-depleted transplantation in children. Unique molecular identifiers tagged the TCRbeta library. TCRdb passed the PCR reads through MiXCR, listing each CDR3 protein once. Of fewer than 1 million distinct CDR3 sequences in the sample, roughly 16% were seen once. The material was PBMCs, mostly from graft donor cells, obtained 360 days after TCRalphabeta/CD19-depleted stem cell transplant. These receptors originate from a male patient aged 10-17 years who had a stem cell transplant for acute lymphoblastic leukemia, so the T cells may come from the graft donor.

This clonotype has a handful of counts. V is TRBV18 and J is TRBJ2-6; D not resolved. Looked up from germline, CDR1 is KGHSH and CDR2 is LQKENI. The CDR3 loop spans 14 amino acids. Between the trimmed V and J ends, which lost 2 bases and 4 bases, there was a span of 6 bases. The CDR3 here is CASSPGIGANVLTF. Here the CDR3 DNA reads TGTGCCAGCTCACCAGGGATAGGGGCCAACGTCCTGACTTTC.

The chain is built from TRBV6-5 and TRBJ2-2; D is unclear. V lost 4 bases and J 1 base, leaving 13 bases between the germline ends. The CDR3 totals 16 residues. Germline CDR1 MNHEY, CDR2 SVGAGI. CDR3 in amino acids: CASSFTSPLNTGELFF. The CDR3, as DNA: TGTGCCAGCAGTTTTACCAGTCCCTTGAACACCGGGGAGCTGTTTTTT.

The chain links TRBV7-6 to TRBJ2-4, with 7 bases lining up with TRBD2. V shed 8 bases, J shed 5 bases, and the junction held 12 bases outside the gene matches. The germline CDR1 and CDR2 sequences are SGHVS and FNYEAQ. CDR3 length: 15 amino acids. In DNA, the CDR3 is TGTGCCAGCGGGTCGGGAAAACGGGGGGAAAACATTCAGTACTTC. The encoded protein is CASGSGKRGENIQYF.

This clonotype was detected once. The V and J genes are TRBV7-3 and TRBJ2-1; 8 nucleotides agree with TRBD1. Losses at the gene ends were 5 bases for V and 4 bases for J; bases not matched to a gene: 7. The CDR3 totals 15 residues. Germline V CDR1 and CDR2: SGHTA, FQGTGA. CDR3 sequence: CASSPDRVKYNEQFF. The CDR3 nucleotides are TGTGCCAGCAGCCCGGACAGGGTTAAATACAATGAGCAGTTCTTC.

The chain carries TRBV3-1 and TRBJ1-5; D may be TRBD1 (5 bases). V was shortened by 0 bases and J by 3 bases, with 9 bases between the two germline ends. The CDR3 is 15 amino acids. In germline, CDR1 is LGHDT, CDR2 YNNKEL (reference sequence). CDR3 region: CASSQEGPINQPQHF. The CDR3 DNA reads as TGTGCCAGCAGCCAAGAGGGGCCAATCAATCAGCCCCAGCATTTT. Combining the CDR3 with reference TRBV3-1 and TRBJ1-5 gives the whole variable domain DTAVSQTPKYLVTQMGNDKSIKCEQNLGHDTMYWYKQDSKKFLKIMFSYNNKELIINETVPNRFSPKSPDKAHLNLHINSLELGDSAVYFCASSQEGPINQPQHFGDGTRLSIL.

The genes are TRBV29-1 and TRBJ1-2; D gene ambiguous. This CDR3 has 14 residues. V was clipped by 5 bases and J by 1 base, with 14 bases between them. The germline CDR1 and CDR2 sequences are SQVTM and ANQGSEA. The CDR3 loop is CSVIPGEDNYGYTF. The CDR3 DNA sequence: TGCAGCGTTATTCCTGGGGAGGATAACTATGGCTACACCTTC. Combining the CDR3 with reference TRBV29-1 and TRBJ1-2 gives the whole variable domain SAVISQKPSRDICQRGTSLTIQCQVDSQVTMMFWYRQQPGQSLTLIATANQGSEATYESGFVIDKFPISRPNLTFSTLTVSNMSPEDSSIYLCSVIPGEDNYGYTFGSGTRLTVV.

The table lists this clonotype with many counts. This sequence joins TRBV4-2 and TRBJ2-1, with 8 bases fitting TRBD2. Trimming removed 8 bases from V and 6 bases from J; junction bases left unmatched: 15. This CDR3 has 16 amino acids. Germline CDR1 is LGHNA and CDR2 is YNFKEQ. The CDR3 here is CASAKWGTRSGNEQFF. CDR3 nucleotides: TGTGCCAGCGCAAAATGGGGGACTAGATCCGGCAATGAGCAGTTCTTC.

The chain couples TRBV7-3 to TRBJ2-2; D is uncertain. The CDR3 contains 14 residues. Trimming took 4 bases from V and 7 from J, leaving 13 bases between them. CDR1 is SGHTA and CDR2 is FQGTGA in the germline V gene. The CDR3 coding sequence is TGTGCCAGCAGCTCTAATAAGGTCAGCGGGGAGCTGTTTTTT. Amino acids: CASSSNKVSGELFF.

The V call is TRBV20-1, the J call TRBJ1-1; D not certain. V gave up 1 base and J gave up 2 bases, with 14 bases separating them. Germline CDR1 DFQATT, CDR2 SNEGSKA (reference sequence). CDR3 length: 15 residues. CDR3 amino acids: CSARGQGIKNTEAFF. The CDR3 DNA reads TGCAGTGCTAGAGGGCAAGGCATCAAAAACACTGAAGCTTTCTTT.

This clonotype has a handful of counts. V gene TRBV4-1 combines with J gene TRBJ1-5; 9 positions match TRBD1. V was pared by 5 bases and J by 3 bases, with 5 bases of the junction left unmatched. Germline V lookup: CDR1 MGHRA, CDR2 YSYEKL. The length of the CDR3 is 15 residues. The CDR3 loop reads CASSGDRADNQPQHF. CDR3 sequence (DNA): TGCGCCAGCAGCGGGGACAGGGCGGACAATCAGCCCCAGCATTTT.

This clonotype was seen ten or more times. This chain uses TRBV11-2 with TRBJ2-2; a weak D match, TRBD1 (5 bases). The CDR3 has 18 residues. The germline V gene encodes CDR1 SGHAT and CDR2 FQNNGV. Trimming cost V 5 bases and J 4 bases, with 23 bases left between them. The CDR3 region has the DNA TGTGCCAGCAGCCCCGGTGGGGCAGCTCTGGCGGCCACCGGGGAGCTGTTTTTT. Its translation is CASSPGGAALAATGELFF.

This clonotype occurred a few times. This chain connects TRBV11-2 to TRBJ1-1, with a tentative D call TRBD1 (5 bases). The CDR3 is 14 amino acids. V was pared by 8 bases and J by 0 bases, with 13 bases between. Germline assignment: CDR1 SGHAT and CDR2 FQNNGV. CDR3 sequence (DNA): TGTGCCAGCGAACGGCCGGGGGTGAACACTGAAGCTTTCTTT. This sequence encodes CASERPGVNTEAFF.

This clonotype was recorded at least ten times. V is TRBV4-1 and J is TRBJ2-1; TRBD2 might be the D (6 bases). CDR3 length: 14 amino acids. V shed 4 bases and J shed 9 bases, with 16 bases lying between them. The germline gives CDR1 MGHRA, CDR2 YSYEKL. The CDR3 DNA follows: TGCGCCAGCAGCCTTCGGGAGCGAGAGGGTGAGCAGTTCTTC. Its translation: CASSLREREGEQFF.

The gene calls are TRBV2 and TRBJ2-7, with 8 bases fitting TRBD2. V was clipped by 6 bases and J by 7 bases; unmatched bases: 14. In germline, CDR1 is SNHLY, CDR2 FYNNEI. The CDR3 runs 15 residues. In DNA, the CDR3 is TGTGCCAGCAGGGCCCGGGAGGGCCAATTACGAGAGCAGTACTTC. It yields the protein CASRAREGQLREQYF.

This clonotype was observed at least ten times. The chain couples TRBV28 to TRBJ2-1, with a tentative D call TRBD2 (6 bases). Germline CDR1 and CDR2: MDHEN and SYDVKM. V gave up 5 bases and J gave up 0 bases, with 11 bases separating them. This CDR3 region has 15 residues. CDR3 DNA sequence: TGTGCCAGCAGTCCCGGGACTCCCTCCTACAATGAGCAGTTCTTC. Its translation is CASSPGTPSYNEQFF.

The chain couples TRBV5-8 to TRBJ2-7, with a possible D match to TRBD1 (5 bases). Per germline, CDR1 SGHTS and CDR2 YDEGEE. The CDR3 loop spans 16 amino acids. The ends were cut back, 3 bases at V and 4 bases at J, with 20 bases in the middle. CDR3 DNA sequence: TGTGCCAGCAGCTCAGGGAAGTGGGGCCCGAGATACGAGCAGTACTTC. Protein product: CASSSGKWGPRYEQYF.

This clonotype has only a few counts. The gene calls are TRBV12-3 or TRBV12-4 and TRBJ2-6; perhaps TRBD1 as D (6 bases). V was clipped by 5 bases and J by 2 bases, with 16 bases between them. The CDR3 loop spans 17 amino acids. The DNA for the CDR3 is TGTGCCAGCAGTCACGCAGCCAGGGGCCCTGGGGCCAACGTCCTGACTTTC. Translating it yields CASSHAARGPGANVLTF.

The sample holds many counts of this clonotype. V is TRBV21-1 and J is TRBJ2-7; TRBD1 is the table's D call, not checked against the DNA. TRBV21-1 is a listed pseudogene. This CDR3 has 15 amino acids. The CDR3 DNA is TGTGCCAGCAGCAGGCGACAGGAGTTATCCTACGAGCAGTACTTC. It codes for CASSRRQELSYEQYF.

The genes are TRBV28 and TRBJ1-4; D gene uncertain. Per the germline V gene, CDR1 is MDHEN and CDR2 is SYDVKM. Trimming removed 3 bases at V and 2 bases at J, with 19 bases between. This CDR3 has 18 residues. CDR3 nucleotides: TGTGCCAGCAGTTTCAGTTACCGCACCGTGGCTACTAATGAAAAACTGTTTTTT. Its translation is CASSFSYRTVATNEKLFF.

The rearrangement joins TRBV6-5 to TRBJ1-4; D unresolved. The V end lost 0 bases, the J end lost 0 bases, and 8 bases lay between the germline ends. Looked up from germline, CDR1 is MNHEY and CDR2 is SVGAGI. CDR3 length: 16 residues. CDR3 protein: CASSYSGLTTNEKLFF. The CDR3 nucleotides read TGTGCCAGCAGTTACTCGGGCCTTACAACTAATGAAAAACTGTTTTTT.

This clonotype was recorded many times. This chain joins TRBV11-2 and TRBJ1-5; 9 bases are shared with TRBD1. V was clipped by 0 bases and J by 2 bases; unmatched bases: 8. This CDR3 spans 18 amino acids. In germline, CDR1 is SGHAT, CDR2 FQNNGV. The CDR3 DNA reads TGTGCCAGCAGCTTAGATTCTCCCCGGACAGGGGGCAATCAGCCCCAGCATTTT. Translated: CASSLDSPRTGGNQPQHF.

This clonotype was recorded at least ten times. The gene calls are TRBV10-3 and TRBJ2-3; D is unclear. V dropped 0 bases and J dropped 7 bases, with 8 bases sitting between them. CDR3 length: 13 residues. The germline gives CDR1 ENHRY, CDR2 SYGVKD. Written as DNA, the CDR3 is TGTGCCATCAGTGAGTCGAACGACAATACGCAGTATTTT. Amino acid sequence: CAISESNDNTQYF.

The chain carries TRBV12-3 or TRBV12-4 and TRBJ2-7, with D perhaps TRBD2 (5 bases). The CDR3 sequence is 15 residues long. The V end lost 7 bases, the J end lost 3 bases, and 19 bases lay between the germline ends. As DNA, the CDR3 is TGTGCCAGCACCCTCTCCCGGCGGGCAGTCTACGAGCAGTACTTC. Translated: CASTLSRRAVYEQYF.

This clonotype has a count of ten or more. V gene TRBV5-1 combines with J gene TRBJ1-1, with D unclear. V was shortened by 9 bases and J by 4 bases, with 16 bases between the two germline ends. Germline CDR1 and CDR2: SGHRS and YFSETQ. This CDR3 is 13 amino acids long. CDR3 in DNA: TGCGCCACAAGGGCCCCACCCGGCACTGAAGCTTTCTTT. Residues: CATRAPPGTEAFF.

This clonotype has just a few counts. The V gene is TRBV27, the J gene TRBJ2-1; D is ambiguous. Trimming cost V 3 bases and J 7 bases, with 10 bases left between them. This CDR3 spans 13 amino acids. CDR1 and CDR2 from the germline V gene are MNHEY and SMNVEV (reference sequence). The CDR3 is CASSFWAANEQFF. CDR3 nucleotides: TGTGCCAGCAGTTTTTGGGCAGCAAATGAGCAGTTCTTC.

This clonotype was observed a few times. The rearrangement links TRBV12-3 or TRBV12-4 to TRBJ2-3; TRBD2 matches at 14 bases. The V gene end was trimmed by 6 bases and the J gene end by 7 bases; junction bases not matched to a gene: 15. The CDR3 length is 18 residues. In nucleotides, the CDR3 is TGTGCCAGCAGCTTTGGGACTAGCGGGAGTGCGCGAGTGAATACGCAGTATTTT. This translates into CASSFGTSGSARVNTQYF.

In this sample, this clonotype turned up a few times. J is TRBJ2-1 and V is TRBV29-1; TRBD2 aligns across 7 bases. From germline, CDR1 is SQVTM and CDR2 ANQGSEA. V lost 8 bases, J lost 7 bases, and 8 bases stayed unmatched. This CDR3 comprises 12 residues. The CDR3 sequence is CSSRTSSNEQFF. CDR3 DNA sequence: TGCAGCTCCCGGACTAGTTCGAATGAGCAGTTCTTC.

This clonotype was seen a few times. This chain connects TRBV6-2 or TRBV6-3 to TRBJ2-3; tentatively, D is TRBD2 (6 bases). The CDR3 covers 15 residues. Germline loops: CDR1 MNHEY, CDR2 SVGEGT. The ends were cut back, 2 bases at V and 3 bases at J, with 12 bases in the middle. CDR3 nucleotides: TGTGCCAGCAGTTACCCAACGGGAGTGACAGATACGCAGTATTTT. Amino acid sequence: CASSYPTGVTDTQYF.